These T cell receptor beta chains were read from a single sample in a study of T-cell memory formation after mild COVID-19. TCRdb ran MiXCR on the 5' RACE reads and lists one entry per CDR3 protein. The sample yields 350,000 or so distinct CDR3 sequences, 20% seen once. The sequencing input was PBMCs or a T cell subset sorted from them (not recorded which). Receptors were obtained from a man aged 18-30 years who had mild COVID-19 (a few samples of this study predate the infection). Cell type and time point are not known. Both conserved end residues are part of each CDR3. The D gene is left open where the match is weak. Size is stated for part of the rows, as once, few or many counts, or as a class when the clone is expanded.

abundance: few
len: 17
d_gene: .
v_gene: TRBV5-1
j_gene: TRBJ2-1
CDR3aa: CASSFSPRDWQGDEQFF
CDR3nt: TGCGCCAGCAGCTTCTCCCCCCGGGACTGGCAGGGGGATGAGCAGTTCTTC

abundance: few
len: 13
d_gene: .
v_gene: TRBV12-3/TRBV12-4
j_gene: TRBJ2-1
CDR3aa: CASSFQGPNEQFF
CDR3nt: TGTGCCAGCAGTTTTCAGGGTCCCAATGAGCAGTTCTTC

abundance: .
len: 14
d_gene: .
v_gene: TRBV21-1
j_gene: TRBJ2-7
CDR3aa: CASSMAGRLHEQYF
CDR3nt: TGTGCCAGCAGCATGGCGGGGCGACTCCACGAGCAGTACTTC

abundance: many
len: 13
d_gene: .
v_gene: TRBV7-6
j_gene: TRBJ2-3
CDR3aa: CASSLGLPDTQYF
CDR3nt: TGTGCCAGCAGCTTAGGGCTCCCCGATACGCAGTATTTT

abundance: once
len: 16
d_gene: TRBD1
v_gene: TRBV20-1
j_gene: TRBJ2-5
CDR3aa: CSAQIAGQGKQETQYF
CDR3nt: TGCAGTGCTCAAATCGCGGGACAGGGAAAACAAGAGACCCAGTACTTC

abundance: many
len: 16
d_gene: TRBD2
v_gene: TRBV7-6
j_gene: TRBJ2-6
CDR3aa: CASSPRGGAGANVLTF
CDR3nt: TGTGCCAGCAGCCCCCGGGGGGGGGCTGGGGCCAACGTCCTGACTTTC

abundance: .
len: 15
d_gene: .
v_gene: TRBV7-9
j_gene: TRBJ1-2
CDR3aa: CASSSQETPNYGYTF
CDR3nt: TGTGCCAGCAGCTCACAGGAAACTCCTAACTATGGCTACACCTTC

abundance: .
len: 13
d_gene: .
v_gene: TRBV6-5
j_gene: TRBJ1-2
CDR3aa: CASSLTVEYGYTF
CDR3nt: TGTGCCAGCAGCTTGACAGTCGAGTATGGCTACACCTTC

abundance: few
len: 14
d_gene: TRBD1
v_gene: TRBV7-2
j_gene: TRBJ1-1
CDR3aa: CASSLHRGLTEAFF
CDR3nt: TGTGCCAGCAGCTTACACAGGGGCCTCACTGAAGCTTTCTTT

abundance: few
len: 13
d_gene: TRBD1
v_gene: TRBV6-2/TRBV6-3
j_gene: TRBJ1-3
CDR3aa: CASSRDSGNTIYF
CDR3nt: TGTGCCAGCAGTCGGGACAGCGGAAACACCATATATTTT

abundance: .
len: 14
d_gene: .
v_gene: TRBV7-2
j_gene: TRBJ1-3
CDR3aa: CASSPTVDRNTIYF
CDR3nt: TGTGCCAGCAGCCCGACAGTAGATAGAAACACCATATATTTT

abundance: many
len: 16
d_gene: .
v_gene: TRBV4-1
j_gene: TRBJ1-5
CDR3aa: CASSVGGVGRNQPQHF
CDR3nt: TGCGCCAGCAGCGTTGGGGGGGTCGGTCGCAATCAGCCCCAGCATTTT

abundance: .
len: 15
d_gene: .
v_gene: TRBV6-5
j_gene: TRBJ2-6
CDR3aa: CASSYLVSGANVLTF
CDR3nt: TGTGCCAGCAGTTACTTAGTTTCTGGGGCCAACGTCCTGACTTTC

abundance: .
len: 15
d_gene: TRBD1
v_gene: TRBV7-3
j_gene: TRBJ2-7
CDR3aa: CASSPGTGGRYEQYF
CDR3nt: TGTGCCAGCAGCCCCGGGACAGGTGGTCGCTACGAGCAGTACTTC

abundance: once
len: 14
d_gene: .
v_gene: TRBV2
j_gene: TRBJ1-1
CDR3aa: CASSEVSRATEAFF
CDR3nt: TGTGCCAGCAGTGAAGTGAGCAGGGCTACTGAAGCTTTCTTT

abundance: .
len: 14
d_gene: TRBD1
v_gene: TRBV4-3
j_gene: TRBJ1-2
CDR3aa: CASSQAGQYYGYTF
CDR3nt: TGCGCCAGCAGCCAGGCGGGACAGTACTATGGCTACACCTTC

abundance: few
len: 15
d_gene: TRBD2
v_gene: TRBV20-1
j_gene: TRBJ2-3
CDR3aa: CSHKLAIGSTDTQYF
CDR3nt: TGCAGTCACAAACTAGCGATAGGGAGCACAGATACGCAGTATTTT

abundance: few
len: 15
d_gene: .
v_gene: TRBV7-9
j_gene: TRBJ1-6
CDR3aa: CASSFGSTVNSPLHF
CDR3nt: TGTGCCAGCAGCTTCGGGTCCACAGTTAATTCACCCCTCCACTTT

abundance: .
len: 14
d_gene: .
v_gene: TRBV7-9
j_gene: TRBJ1-1
CDR3aa: CASSLDRRPVEAFF
CDR3nt: TGTGCCAGCAGCTTAGACAGAAGGCCCGTTGAAGCTTTCTTT

abundance: few
len: 13
d_gene: .
v_gene: TRBV6-2/TRBV6-3
j_gene: TRBJ1-1
CDR3aa: CASSYNGGLEAFF
CDR3nt: TGTGCCAGCAGTTACAACGGGGGACTTGAAGCTTTCTTT

abundance: few
len: 16
d_gene: TRBD1
v_gene: TRBV4-2
j_gene: TRBJ2-5
CDR3aa: CASSPIPGQGQETQYF
CDR3nt: TGTGCCAGCAGCCCGATTCCGGGACAGGGTCAGGAGACCCAGTACTTC

abundance: .
len: 13
d_gene: TRBD2
v_gene: TRBV7-8
j_gene: TRBJ2-5
CDR3aa: CASSFERGETQYF
CDR3nt: TGTGCCAGCAGCTTCGAGCGGGGGGAGACCCAGTACTTC

abundance: few
len: 16
d_gene: TRBD1
v_gene: TRBV20-1
j_gene: TRBJ2-1
CDR3aa: CSARDHSRQGGNEQFF
CDR3nt: TGCAGTGCTAGAGATCATTCGAGACAGGGTGGTAATGAGCAGTTCTTC

abundance: few
len: 15
d_gene: TRBD2
v_gene: TRBV15
j_gene: TRBJ2-7
CDR3aa: CATSRAIAGTYEQYF
CDR3nt: TGTGCCACCAGCAGAGCAATAGCGGGGACCTACGAGCAGTACTTC

abundance: .
len: 12
d_gene: .
v_gene: TRBV7-2
j_gene: TRBJ2-1
CDR3aa: CASSNLGSEQFF
CDR3nt: TGTGCCAGCAGTAATCTAGGGTCTGAGCAGTTCTTC

abundance: few
len: 14
d_gene: TRBD2
v_gene: TRBV10-2
j_gene: TRBJ2-3
CDR3aa: CASAPTAGVETQYF
CDR3nt: TGCGCCAGCGCCCCCACAGCGGGGGTGGAGACGCAGTATTTT

abundance: .
len: 14
d_gene: .
v_gene: TRBV5-1
j_gene: TRBJ1-2
CDR3aa: CASSLVPGRVGYTF
CDR3nt: TGCGCCAGCAGCTTGGTCCCGGGGAGGGTTGGCTACACCTTC

abundance: .
len: 16
d_gene: .
v_gene: TRBV4-3
j_gene: TRBJ2-3
CDR3aa: CASSQDPRDRPDTQYF
CDR3nt: TGCGCCAGCAGCCAAGATCCGCGGGACCGGCCAGATACGCAGTATTTT

abundance: few
len: 14
d_gene: TRBD1
v_gene: TRBV20-1
j_gene: TRBJ2-5
CDR3aa: CSAQNRGQRETQYF
CDR3nt: TGCAGTGCTCAGAACAGGGGGCAGAGGGAGACCCAGTACTTC